This is a list of T cell receptor beta chains from one sample in a study of T cells in localized non-small cell lung cancer. Clones were read by immunoSEQ multiplex PCR, and TCRdb kept only the in-frame ones, dropping some. This table holds over a thousand clones, approximately 20% found once. This specimen was lung tumor tissue, taken before any cancer treatment. The receptors were gathered from a male donor aged 60 or over with stage III squamous cell lung carcinoma. The CDR3 runs from the conserved cysteine through the conserved F or W. A D gene is named only where the DNA matches it firmly. Only some rows state a clone size, as once, few, many or a class for expanded clones.

>TRBV15|-|TRBJ1-5|TRBD1
CATSRAQWDRVQPQHF
TGTGCCACCAGCAGAGCCCAGTGGGACAGGGTGCAGCCCCAGCATTTT
>TRBV14|-|TRBJ1-1|-
CASSQAVRATGRTEAFF
TGTGCCAGCAGCCAAGCGGTAAGGGCCACTGGGCGGACTGAAGCTTTCTTT
>TRBV2|-|TRBJ2-1|-
CASTPTPPGGFDEQFF
TGTGCCAGCACCCCGACCCCACCCGGGGGTTTCGATGAGCAGTTCTTC
>TRBV2|few|TRBJ1-5|TRBD1
CASSDQGGGNQPQHF
TGTGCCAGCAGTGACCAGGGGGGGGGCAATCAGCCCCAGCATTTT
>TRBV11-3|medium-sized|TRBJ1-2|-
CASSLGGWTEYGYTF
TGTGCCAGCAGCTTAGGAGGTTGGACGGAGTATGGCTACACCTTC
>TRBV5-1|-|TRBJ1-4|-
CASSFMGQTNEKLFF
TGCGCCAGCAGCTTTATGGGGCAGACTAATGAAAAACTGTTTTTT
>TRBV9|medium-sized|TRBJ2-3|-
CASSEAPTGVPDTQYF
TGTGCCAGCAGTGAGGCCCCTACTGGGGTCCCAGATACGCAGTATTTT
>TRBV2|few|TRBJ2-5|-
CASSPQSTAQTQYF
TGTGCCAGCAGTCCTCAATCGACAGCGCAGACCCAGTACTTC
>TRBV29-1|-|TRBJ2-5|-
CSVDRAQETQYF
TGCAGCGTTGACAGGGCCCAAGAGACCCAGTACTTC
>TRBV28|-|TRBJ2-1|-
CASSLSRILNEQFF
TGTGCCAGCAGTTTATCCAGGATCCTCAATGAGCAGTTCTTC
>TRBV6-8|medium-sized|TRBJ2-7|-
CAVKARDTAFEQYF
TGTGCCGTCAAGGCACGGGACACAGCTTTTGAGCAGTACTTC
>TRBV6-8|medium-sized|TRBJ2-1|TRBD2
CASSYDSVGGNEQFF
TGTGCCAGCAGTTACGACTCAGTGGGGGGGAATGAGCAGTTCTTC
>TRBV11-3|hyperexpanded|TRBJ1-5|-
CASSWGDSNQPQHF
TGTGCCAGCAGCTGGGGGGATAGCAATCAGCCCCAGCATTTT
>TRBV9|medium-sized|TRBJ2-7|-
CASSSSPQGYEQYF
TGTGCCAGCAGCTCGAGCCCCCAGGGCTACGAGCAGTACTTC
>TRBV6-8|medium-sized|TRBJ2-7|-
CASSLPGLGDEQYF
TGTGCCAGCAGTTTGCCGGGGCTTGGCGACGAGCAGTACTTC
>TRBV6-8|-|TRBJ2-1|-
CASSYSSDEQFF
TGTGCCAGCAGTTACTCTAGCGATGAGCAGTTCTTC
>TRBV6-8|medium-sized|TRBJ2-5|-
CASTGVQETQYF
TGTGCCAGCACAGGGGTTCAAGAGACCCAGTACTTC
>TRBV11-3|few|TRBJ2-2|-
CASSLQEINTGELFF
TGTGCCAGCAGCTTACAGGAAATCAACACCGGGGAGCTGTTTTTT
>TRBV28|-|TRBJ2-1|TRBD2
CASSWERGGHEQFF
TGTGCCAGCAGTTGGGAGCGGGGGGGCCATGAGCAGTTCTTC
>TRBV6-8|medium-sized|TRBJ1-2|-
CASSELGRIRGNYGYTF
TGTGCCAGCAGTGAGTTAGGCAGAATTAGGGGTAACTATGGCTACACCTTC
>TRBV9|few|TRBJ2-1|TRBD1
CASNIRTGGNEQFF
TGTGCCAGCAACATCCGGACAGGGGGCAATGAGCAGTTCTTC
>TRBV15|large|TRBJ1-1|TRBD1
CATSRDRGHAEAFF
TGTGCCACCAGCAGAGACAGGGGGCATGCTGAAGCTTTCTTT
>TRBV5-1|medium-sized|TRBJ2-7|-
CASSPPWRGYEQYF
TGCGCCAGCAGCCCCCCTTGGCGGGGCTACGAGCAGTACTTC
>TRBV11-3|medium-sized|TRBJ2-3|TRBD1
CASSVDRRTDTQYF
TGTGCCAGCAGCGTGGACAGGCGGACAGATACGCAGTATTTT
>TRBV5-1|-|TRBJ1-1|TRBD1
CASSLVEQGRNTEAFF
TGCGCCAGCAGCTTGGTCGAACAGGGGAGGAACACTGAAGCTTTCTTT
>TRBV19|-|TRBJ2-5|-
CASSQGTKETQYF
TGTGCCAGTAGCCAGGGAACCAAGGAGACCCAGTACTTC
>TRBV15|once|TRBJ1-4|-
CATSREDSSNEKLFF
TGTGCCACCAGCAGGGAGGACAGCTCTAATGAAAAACTGTTTTTT
>TRBV6-8|medium-sized|TRBJ1-5|-
CASSRATGSSGNQPQHF
TGTGCCAGCAGCCGCGCGACAGGATCCTCAGGCAATCAGCCCCAGCATTTT
>TRBV18|-|TRBJ1-2|-
CASSPDSNYGYTF
TGTGCCAGCTCACCAGACAGTAACTATGGCTACACCTTC
>TRBV11-3|-|TRBJ1-1|-
CASSLRGPNTEAFF
TGTGCCAGCAGCTTACGGGGCCCGAACACTGAAGCTTTCTTT
>TRBV30|-|TRBJ1-2|-
CAAWGPGGYTF
TGTGCCGCGTGGGGGCCGGGTGGCTACACCTTC
>TRBV5-1|-|TRBJ2-1|-
CASSLVGGPVVEQFF
TGCGCCAGCAGCTTGGTGGGGGGGCCGGTGGTTGAGCAGTTCTTC